This is a list of T cell receptor beta chains from one sample in a study of blood T cell repertoires in COVID-19. TCRdb's copy holds only in-frame clones and misses some; the assay was immunoSEQ multiplex PCR. In the table there are roughly 150,000 clones, roughly 89% of which are singletons. The sequencing sample was made of peripheral blood. The receptors were sampled from a human donor in a cohort sampled during active COVID-19. CDR3s include the opening cysteine and the closing phenylalanine or tryptophan. A D gene is named only where the DNA matches it firmly. Clone size is not always given. Where it is, it says once, few, many or a class for expanded clones.

clone_size	v_call	j_call	d_call	cdr3_aa	cdr3_nt
.	TRBV7-8	TRBJ2-1	.	CASSLAGANEQFF	TGTGCCAGCAGCTTGGCGGGGGCCAATGAGCAGTTCTTC
.	TRBV4-3	TRBJ1-1	TRBD1	CASSPVGGYTEAFF	TGCGCCAGCAGCCCGGTAGGGGGCTACACTGAAGCTTTCTTT
.	TRBV5-6	TRBJ2-7	.	CASSLRNPSYEQYF	TGTGCCAGCAGCTTGAGGAACCCTAGTTACGAGCAGTACTTC
.	TRBV5-4	TRBJ2-7	TRBD2	CASSYSGGAYEQYF	TGTGCCAGCAGCTATAGCGGGGGGGCCTACGAGCAGTACTTC
few	TRBV7-9	TRBJ2-7	TRBD1	CASSKGTGGLDEQYF	TGTGCCAGCAGCAAAGGGACAGGGGGCTTGGACGAGCAGTACTTC
.	TRBV7-8	TRBJ2-1	TRBD2	CASSLEGLAGPIEQFF	TGTGCCAGCAGCTTAGAAGGACTAGCGGGCCCTATTGAGCAGTTCTTC
.	TRBV23-1	TRBJ1-2	.	CASPIPLGGRLYGYTF	TGCGCCAGCCCCATCCCCCTCGGGGGGCGCTTGTATGGCTACACCTTC
once	TRBV5-1	TRBJ2-5	.	CASSNRSRGRETQYF	TGCGCCAGCAGCAACCGGTCCCGAGGGAGAGAGACCCAGTACTTC
.	TRBV9	TRBJ2-7	.	CASSVTGQIYEQYF	TGTGCCAGCAGCGTAACCGGACAGATCTACGAGCAGTACTTC
.	TRBV7-2	TRBJ2-7	TRBD2	CASSEGLSGTYEQYF	TGTGCCAGCAGCGAGGGACTAAGCGGGACCTACGAGCAGTACTTC
.	TRBV6-1	TRBJ1-2	.	CASSDAGVGYGYTF	TGTGCCAGCAGTGATGCAGGGGTTGGGTATGGCTACACCTTC
.	TRBV13	TRBJ2-5	TRBD1	CASSLGGGPQETQYF	TGTGCCAGCAGCTTAGGAGGGGGCCCCCAAGAGACCCAGTACTTC
.	TRBV28	TRBJ1-4	.	CASNAGRSDEKLFF	TGTGCCAGCAACGCGGGGCGCTCGGATGAAAAACTGTTTTTT
.	TRBV10-3	TRBJ2-7	.	CAISGGLDPSEQYF	TGTGCCATCAGTGGCGGTCTAGATCCCTCCGAGCAGTACTTC
once	TRBV19	TRBJ1-6	TRBD1	CASSKWTGGGNSPLHF	TGTGCCAGTAGTAAGTGGACAGGGGGAGGTAATTCACCCCTCCACTTT
.	TRBV5-1	TRBJ2-7	.	CASSLGDDRLTYYEQYF	TGCGCCAGCAGCTTGGGCGATGACAGGCTGACCTACTACGAGCAGTACTTC
.	TRBV12-1	TRBJ2-7	.	CASTLRAHSYEQYF	TGTGCCAGCACCTTGAGGGCCCACTCCTACGAGCAGTACTTC
.	TRBV5-4	TRBJ2-1	TRBD2	CASRISTGGPHEQFF	TGTGCCAGCAGAATCTCTACGGGAGGGCCTCATGAGCAGTTCTTC
.	TRBV18	TRBJ2-5	.	CASSPPGVARAKETQYF	TGTGCCAGCTCACCACCGGGAGTGGCAAGAGCAAAAGAGACCCAGTACTTC
few	TRBV6-6	TRBJ1-6	.	CASSQRGSRFSYNSPLHF	TGTGCCAGCAGTCAAAGGGGCAGTCGTTTCTCCTATAATTCACCCCTCCACTTT
.	TRBV28	TRBJ1-1	TRBD1	CASTRQGRAFF	TGTGCCAGCACCCGACAGGGTCGGGCTTTCTTT
.	TRBV14	TRBJ1-6	.	CASSPVTGSGSPLHF	TGTGCCAGCAGCCCAGTTACAGGGTCGGGTTCACCCCTCCACTTT
.	TRBV12-3/TRBV12-4	TRBJ1-1	TRBD1	CASRPDRGSEAFF	TGTGCCAGCAGACCGGACAGGGGTTCTGAAGCTTTCTTT
.	TRBV5-6	TRBJ1-1	TRBD1	CASSTPGQKWVNTEAFF	TGTGCCAGCAGCACCCCGGGACAGAAGTGGGTGAACACTGAAGCTTTCTTT
.	TRBV14	TRBJ1-6	.	CASSQKWSRVDSPLHF	TGTGCCAGCAGCCAAAAATGGTCCAGGGTGGATTCACCCCTCCACTTT
.	TRBV7-8	TRBJ2-5	TRBD2	CASSLVWAGGRETQYF	TGTGCCAGCAGCTTAGTATGGGCGGGAGGTAGGGAGACCCAGTACTTC
few	TRBV27	TRBJ2-2	.	CASSNGLGELFF	TGTGCCAGCAGTAATGGGCTCGGGGAGCTGTTTTTT
.	TRBV11-3	TRBJ2-1	.	CASSLDGSGSEQFF	TGTGCCAGCAGCTTAGATGGCAGTGGGAGTGAGCAGTTCTTC